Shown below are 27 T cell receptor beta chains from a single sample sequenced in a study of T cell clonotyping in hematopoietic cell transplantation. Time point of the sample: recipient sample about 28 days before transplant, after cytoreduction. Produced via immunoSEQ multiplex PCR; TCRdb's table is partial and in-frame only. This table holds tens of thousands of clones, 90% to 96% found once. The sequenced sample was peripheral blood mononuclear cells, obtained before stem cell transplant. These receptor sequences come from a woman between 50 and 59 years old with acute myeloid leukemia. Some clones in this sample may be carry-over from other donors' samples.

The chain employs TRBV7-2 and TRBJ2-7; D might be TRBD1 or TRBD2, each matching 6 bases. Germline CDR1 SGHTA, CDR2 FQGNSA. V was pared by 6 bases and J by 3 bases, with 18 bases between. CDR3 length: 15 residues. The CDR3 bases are TGTGCCAGCAGGCCTTCACTCGGGGGCCTCTACGAGCAGTACTTC. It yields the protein CASRPSLGGLYEQYF.

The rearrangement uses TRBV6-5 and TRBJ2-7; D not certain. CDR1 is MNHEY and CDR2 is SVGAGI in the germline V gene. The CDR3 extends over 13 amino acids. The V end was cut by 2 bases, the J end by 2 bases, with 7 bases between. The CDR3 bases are TGTGCCAGCAGTTACAGTGGAGCCTACGAGCAGTACTTC. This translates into CASSYSGAYEQYF.

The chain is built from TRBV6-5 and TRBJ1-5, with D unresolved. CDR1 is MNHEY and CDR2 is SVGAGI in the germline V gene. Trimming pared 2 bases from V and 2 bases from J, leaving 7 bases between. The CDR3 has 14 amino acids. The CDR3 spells CASSYGGRNQPQHF. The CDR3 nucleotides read TGTGCCAGCAGTTACGGTGGGCGCAATCAGCCCCAGCATTTT.

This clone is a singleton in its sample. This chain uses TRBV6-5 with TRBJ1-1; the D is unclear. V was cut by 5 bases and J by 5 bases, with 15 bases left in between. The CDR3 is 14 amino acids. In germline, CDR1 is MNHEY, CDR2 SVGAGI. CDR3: CASSATRQGTEAFF. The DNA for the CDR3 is TGTGCCAGCAGTGCCACTAGGCAAGGAACTGAAGCTTTCTTT.

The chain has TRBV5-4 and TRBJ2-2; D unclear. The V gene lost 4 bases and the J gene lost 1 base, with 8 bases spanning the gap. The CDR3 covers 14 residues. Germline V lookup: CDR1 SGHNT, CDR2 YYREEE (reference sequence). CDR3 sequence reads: CASSPQRNTGELFF. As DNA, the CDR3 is TGTGCCAGCAGCCCCCAGCGGAACACCGGGGAGCTGTTTTTT. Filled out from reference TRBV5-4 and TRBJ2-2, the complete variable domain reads ETGVTQSPTHLIKTRGQQVTLRCSSQSGHNTVSWYQQALGQGPQFIFQYYREEENGRGNFPPRFSGLQFPNYSSELNVNALELDDSALYLCASSPQRNTGELFFGEGSRLTVL.

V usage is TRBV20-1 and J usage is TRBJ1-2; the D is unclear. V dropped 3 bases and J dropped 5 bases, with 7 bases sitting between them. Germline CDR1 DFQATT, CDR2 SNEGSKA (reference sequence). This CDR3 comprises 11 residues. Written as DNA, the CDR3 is TGCAGTGCTAGTTGGGGATATGGCTACACCTTC. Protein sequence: CSASWGYGYTF.

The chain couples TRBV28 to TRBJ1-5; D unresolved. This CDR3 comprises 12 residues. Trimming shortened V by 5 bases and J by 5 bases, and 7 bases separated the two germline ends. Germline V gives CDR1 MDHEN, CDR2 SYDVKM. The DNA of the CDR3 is TGTGCCAGCAGTCTTGACTATCAGCCCCAGCATTTT. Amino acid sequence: CASSLDYQPQHF.

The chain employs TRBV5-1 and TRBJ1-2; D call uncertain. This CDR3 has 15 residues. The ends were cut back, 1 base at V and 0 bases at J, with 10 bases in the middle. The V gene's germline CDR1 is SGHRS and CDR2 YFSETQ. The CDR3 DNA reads TGCGCCAGCAGCTTGTTCGGATCATCTAACTATGGCTACACCTTC. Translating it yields CASSLFGSSNYGYTF. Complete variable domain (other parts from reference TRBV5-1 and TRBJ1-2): KAGVTQTPRYLIKTRGQQVTLSCSPISGHRSVSWYQQTPGQGLQFLFEYFSETQRNKGNFPGRFSGRQFSNSRSEMNVSTLELGDSALYLCASSLFGSSNYGYTFGSGTRLTVV.

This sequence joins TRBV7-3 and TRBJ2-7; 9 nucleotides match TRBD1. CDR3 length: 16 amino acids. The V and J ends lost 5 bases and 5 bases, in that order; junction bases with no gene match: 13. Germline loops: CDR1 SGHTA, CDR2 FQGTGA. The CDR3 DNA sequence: TGTGCCAGCAGCCCGAGCCCACAGGGGGCGCGCCACGAGCAGTACTTC. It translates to CASSPSPQGARHEQYF.

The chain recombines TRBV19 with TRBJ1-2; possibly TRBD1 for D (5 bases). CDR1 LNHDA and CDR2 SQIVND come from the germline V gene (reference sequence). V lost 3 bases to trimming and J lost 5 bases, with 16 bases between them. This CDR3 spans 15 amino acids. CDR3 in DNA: TGTGCCAGTAGTATTGCCGGGGCGCCAGCTTATGGCTACACCTTC. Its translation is CASSIAGAPAYGYTF.

This CDR3 is CASSQDIRDSNYGYTF. CDR3 coding DNA: TGTGCCAGCAGCCAAGATATCCGGGACAGTAACTATGGCTACACCTTC. The chain has TRBV4-2 and TRBJ1-2; TRBD1 agrees at 7 bases. V trimming: 0 bases; J trimming: 1 base; junction bases outside the gene matches: 5. Germline CDR1 and CDR2: LGHNA and YNFKEQ. CDR3 length: 16 residues.

CDR3 amino acids: CASIRSTGLEYGYTF. The CDR3 DNA is TGTGCCAGCATCCGTTCGACAGGGTTAGAATATGGCTACACCTTC. This chain uses TRBV5-4 with TRBJ1-2, with 7 bases that match TRBD1. J was trimmed by 5 bases and V by 6 bases; bases with no gene match: 13. The CDR3 runs to 15 residues. Germline lookup yields CDR1 SGHNT and CDR2 YYREEE (reference sequence).

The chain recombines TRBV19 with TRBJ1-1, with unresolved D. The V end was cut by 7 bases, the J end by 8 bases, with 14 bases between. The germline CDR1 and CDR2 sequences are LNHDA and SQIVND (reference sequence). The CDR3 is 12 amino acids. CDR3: CASNYGGPEAFF. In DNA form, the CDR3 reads TGTGCCAGTAATTACGGCGGCCCCGAAGCTTTCTTT.

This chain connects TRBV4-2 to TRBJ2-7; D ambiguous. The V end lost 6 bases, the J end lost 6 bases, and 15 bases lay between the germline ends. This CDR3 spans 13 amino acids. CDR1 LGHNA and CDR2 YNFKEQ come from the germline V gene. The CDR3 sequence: CASSNPPGREQYF. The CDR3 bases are TGTGCCAGCAGTAATCCCCCCGGACGCGAGCAGTACTTC.

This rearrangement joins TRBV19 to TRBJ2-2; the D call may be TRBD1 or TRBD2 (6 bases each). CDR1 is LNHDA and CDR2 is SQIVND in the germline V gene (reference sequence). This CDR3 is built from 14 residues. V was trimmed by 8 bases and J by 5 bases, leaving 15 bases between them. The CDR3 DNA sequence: TGTGCCAGTTCCTTGAGAGGGGGGACCGGGGAGCTGTTTTTT. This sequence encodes CASSLRGGTGELFF.

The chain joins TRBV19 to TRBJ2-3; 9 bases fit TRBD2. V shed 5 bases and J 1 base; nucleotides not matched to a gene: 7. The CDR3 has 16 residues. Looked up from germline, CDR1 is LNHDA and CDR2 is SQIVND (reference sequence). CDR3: CASSSLAGVGTDTQYF. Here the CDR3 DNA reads TGTGCCAGTAGTTCATTAGCGGGGGTCGGCACAGATACGCAGTATTTT.

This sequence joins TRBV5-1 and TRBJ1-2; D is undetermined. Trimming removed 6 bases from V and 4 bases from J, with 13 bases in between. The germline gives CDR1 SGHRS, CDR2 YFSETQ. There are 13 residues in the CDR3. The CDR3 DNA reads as TGCGCCAGCACCGCGGGGTTCGGCTATGGCTACACCTTC. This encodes CASTAGFGYGYTF.

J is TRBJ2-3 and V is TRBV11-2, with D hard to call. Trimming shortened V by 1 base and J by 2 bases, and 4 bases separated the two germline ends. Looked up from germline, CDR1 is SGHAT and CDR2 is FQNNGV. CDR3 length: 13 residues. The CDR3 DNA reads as TGTGCCAGCAGCTTAGGGCCCACAGATACGCAGTATTTT. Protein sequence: CASSLGPTDTQYF. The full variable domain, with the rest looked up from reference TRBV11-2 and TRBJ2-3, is EAGVAQSPRYKIIEKRQSVAFWCNPISGHATLYWYQQILGQGPKLLIQFQNNGVVDDSQLPKDRFSAERLKGVDSTLKIQPAKLEDSAVYLCASSLGPTDTQYFGPGTRLTVL.

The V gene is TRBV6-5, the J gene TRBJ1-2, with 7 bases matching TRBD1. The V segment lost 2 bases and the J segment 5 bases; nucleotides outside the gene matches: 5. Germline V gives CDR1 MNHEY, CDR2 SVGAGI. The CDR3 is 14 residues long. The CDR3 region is CASSYRAGGYGYTF. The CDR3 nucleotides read TGTGCCAGCAGTTACAGGGCAGGGGGATATGGCTACACCTTC.

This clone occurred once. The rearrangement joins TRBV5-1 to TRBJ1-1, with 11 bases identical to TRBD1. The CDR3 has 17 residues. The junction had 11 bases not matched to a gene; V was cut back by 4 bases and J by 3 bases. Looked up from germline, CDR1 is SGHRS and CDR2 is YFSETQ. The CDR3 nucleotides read TGCGCCAGCAGCGTCGGGACAGGGGGGCTTTTGTACACTGAAGCTTTCTTT. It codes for CASSVGTGGLLYTEAFF.

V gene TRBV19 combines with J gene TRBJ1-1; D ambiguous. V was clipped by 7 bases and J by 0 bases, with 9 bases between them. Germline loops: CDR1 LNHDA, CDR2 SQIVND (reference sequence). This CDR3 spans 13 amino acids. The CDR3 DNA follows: TGTGCCAGTACCCGGAATGTGAACACTGAAGCTTTCTTT. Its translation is CASTRNVNTEAFF. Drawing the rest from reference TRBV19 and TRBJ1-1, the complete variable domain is DGGITQSPKYLFRKEGQNVTLSCEQNLNHDAMYWYRQDPGQGLRLIYYSQIVNDFQKGDIAEGYSVSREKKESFPLTVTSAQKNPTAFYLCASTRNVNTEAFFGQGTRLTVV.

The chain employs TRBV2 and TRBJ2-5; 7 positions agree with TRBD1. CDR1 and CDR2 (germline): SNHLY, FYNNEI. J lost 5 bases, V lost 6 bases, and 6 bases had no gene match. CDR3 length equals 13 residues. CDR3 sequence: CASSWDRIETQYF. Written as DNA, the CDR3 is TGTGCCAGCAGCTGGGACAGAATCGAGACCCAGTACTTC.

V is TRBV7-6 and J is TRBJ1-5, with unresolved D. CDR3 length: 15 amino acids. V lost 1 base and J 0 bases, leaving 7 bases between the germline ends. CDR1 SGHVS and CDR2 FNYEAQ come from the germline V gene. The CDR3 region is CASSLVGNSNQPQHF. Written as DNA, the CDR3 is TGTGCCAGCAGCTTAGTTGGAAATAGCAATCAGCCCCAGCATTTT.

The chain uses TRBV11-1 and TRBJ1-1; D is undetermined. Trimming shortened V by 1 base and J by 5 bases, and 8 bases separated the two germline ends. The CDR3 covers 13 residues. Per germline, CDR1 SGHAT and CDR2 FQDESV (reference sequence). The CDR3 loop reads CASSLVDQTEAFF. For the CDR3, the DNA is TGTGCCAGCAGCTTAGTGGACCAAACTGAAGCTTTCTTT.

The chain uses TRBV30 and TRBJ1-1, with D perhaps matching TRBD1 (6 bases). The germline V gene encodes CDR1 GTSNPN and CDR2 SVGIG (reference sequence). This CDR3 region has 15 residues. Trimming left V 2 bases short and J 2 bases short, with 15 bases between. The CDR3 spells CAWSTRGGPNTEAFF. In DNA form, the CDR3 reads TGTGCCTGGAGTACGAGGGGGGGCCCAAACACTGAAGCTTTCTTT.

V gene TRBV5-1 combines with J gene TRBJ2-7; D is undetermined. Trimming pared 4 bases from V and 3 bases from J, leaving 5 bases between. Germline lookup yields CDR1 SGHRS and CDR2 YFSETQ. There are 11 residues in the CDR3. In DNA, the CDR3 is TGCGCCAGCAGCCGCTACTACGAGCAGTACTTC. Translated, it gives CASSRYYEQYF. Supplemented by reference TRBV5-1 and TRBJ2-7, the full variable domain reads KAGVTQTPRYLIKTRGQQVTLSCSPISGHRSVSWYQQTPGQGLQFLFEYFSETQRNKGNFPGRFSGRQFSNSRSEMNVSTLELGDSALYLCASSRYYEQYFGPGTRLTVT.

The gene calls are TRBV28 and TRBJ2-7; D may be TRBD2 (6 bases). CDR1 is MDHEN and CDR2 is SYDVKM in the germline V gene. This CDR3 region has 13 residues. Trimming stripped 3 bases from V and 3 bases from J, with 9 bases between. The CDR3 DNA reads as TGTGCCAGCAGTTTCGGGGGTGGCTACGAGCAGTACTTC. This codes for CASSFGGGYEQYF.